This T cell receptor (beta chain) was sequenced during a study of chemoradiotherapy in HPV16-positive cancers. Turning to the study itself: Functional T-cell assays on a couple of HPV16-positive patients' cells defined candidate HPV-specific clones and common TCR motifs.

The repertoire was sequenced with immunoSEQ multiplex PCR; TCRdb's copy has only in-frame clones and lacks some. Of tens of thousands of clones in the sample, roughly 80% were seen once. As to this clone: Antigen unknown.

Overall study findings and caveats: During treatment, candidate HPV-specific clones and E7-related motifs expanded in tumor.

The sample was blood, taken from a patient who underwent chemoradiotherapy. The sequence came from a human donor with HPV-associated anogenital cancer.

CDR3 nucleotide sequence: TGTGCCAGCAGTCGAGGCAGGAACTATGGCTACACCTTC. Translation gives CASSRGRNYGYTF. The J gene is TRBJ1-2, the V gene TRBV27; D is unclear. The CDR3 runs 13 residues. CDR1 and CDR2 from the germline V gene are MNHEY and SMNVEV (reference sequence). Trimming took off 5 bases at V and 2 bases at J, with 9 bases between the two ends.